Sequencing of this T cell receptor beta chain was carried out in a study of control samples from healthy donors and cancer patients. This clone was counted between two and nine times. Data came from immunoSEQ multiplex PCR; TCRdb stores just in-frame clones and leaves some out. The table shows 120,000 or so clones, with 75% to 95% occurring only once. The CDR3 loop spans 17 amino acids. CDR1 and CDR2 from the germline V gene are MDHEN and SYDVKM. V lost 3 bases, J lost 5 bases, and 20 bases lay in between. The V gene is TRBV28, the J gene TRBJ2-1, with D tentatively TRBD2 (6 bases). This clonotype was sampled from a man aged 18-30 years in good health. Sequencing was performed on blood. The CDR3: CASSFPRRAGTNNEQFF. For the CDR3, the DNA is TGTGCCAGCAGTTTTCCAAGGAGGGCGGGAACGAACAATGAGCAGTTCTTC.